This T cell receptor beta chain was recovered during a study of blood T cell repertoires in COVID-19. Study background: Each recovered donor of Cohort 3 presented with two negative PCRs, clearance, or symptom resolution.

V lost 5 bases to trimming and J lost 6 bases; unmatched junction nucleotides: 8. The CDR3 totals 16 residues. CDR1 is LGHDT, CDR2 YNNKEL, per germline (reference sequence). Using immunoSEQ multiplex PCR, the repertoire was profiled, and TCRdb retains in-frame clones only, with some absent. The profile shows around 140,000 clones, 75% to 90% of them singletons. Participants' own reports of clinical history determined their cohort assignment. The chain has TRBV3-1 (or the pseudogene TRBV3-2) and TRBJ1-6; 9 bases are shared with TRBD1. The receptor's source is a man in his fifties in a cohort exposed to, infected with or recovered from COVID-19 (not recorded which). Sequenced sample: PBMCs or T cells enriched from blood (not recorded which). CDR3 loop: CASSSYRDRANSPLHF. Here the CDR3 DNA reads TGTGCCAGCAGCTCCTACCGGGACAGGGCTAATTCACCCCTCCACTTT.